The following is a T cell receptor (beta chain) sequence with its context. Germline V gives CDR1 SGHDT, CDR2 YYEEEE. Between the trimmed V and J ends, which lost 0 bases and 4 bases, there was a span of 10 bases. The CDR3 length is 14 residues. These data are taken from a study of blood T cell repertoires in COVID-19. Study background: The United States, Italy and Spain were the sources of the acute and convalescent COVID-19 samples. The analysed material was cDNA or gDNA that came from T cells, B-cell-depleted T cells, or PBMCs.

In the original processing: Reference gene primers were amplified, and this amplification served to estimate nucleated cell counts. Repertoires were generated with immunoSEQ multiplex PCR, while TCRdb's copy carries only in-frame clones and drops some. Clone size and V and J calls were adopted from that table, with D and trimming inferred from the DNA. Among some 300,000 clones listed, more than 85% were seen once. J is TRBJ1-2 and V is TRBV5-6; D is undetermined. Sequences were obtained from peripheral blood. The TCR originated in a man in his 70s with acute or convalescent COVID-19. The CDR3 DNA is TGTGCCAGCAGCTTGGGGGCAGTGATCTATGGCTACACCTTC. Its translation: CASSLGAVIYGYTF.